These T cell receptor beta chains were read from a single sample in a study of cytomegalovirus exposure and HLA in healthy donors. Produced via immunoSEQ multiplex PCR; TCRdb's table is partial and in-frame only. Counted here are roughly 69,000 clones, approximately 73% occurring once; the ten biggest clones make up about 5.7%. What was sequenced was PBMCs. Receptors originate from a man aged 45-65 years in good health and CMV-seronegative. Both conserved end residues are part of each CDR3. A D gene is named only where the DNA matches it firmly. A clone size is listed for some rows: how often the clone was seen (once, few, many), or a class if it is expanded.

size: -
J: TRBJ1-4
V: TRBV5-1
D: -
DNA: TGCGCCAGCAGCCGTGACAGTCGAACTAATGAAAAACTGTTTTTT
CDR3: CASSRDSRTNEKLFF

size: -
J: TRBJ2-1
V: TRBV19
D: TRBD2
DNA: TGTGCCAGTAGTAATCTAGCGGGGTCCTACAATGAGCAGTTCTTC
CDR3: CASSNLAGSYNEQFF

size: once
J: TRBJ2-7
V: TRBV19
D: -
DNA: TGTGCCAGTAGTGCCAGAAACTACGAGCAGTACTTC
CDR3: CASSARNYEQYF

size: -
J: TRBJ2-3
V: TRBV19
D: -
DNA: TGTGCCAGCCAGGAGGAACTCACAGATACGCAGTATTTT
CDR3: CASQEELTDTQYF

size: -
J: TRBJ2-7
V: TRBV5-6
D: -
DNA: TGTGCCAGCAGCTATACAGGTCCTTTGGGGAACTACGAGCAGTACTTC
CDR3: CASSYTGPLGNYEQYF

size: -
J: TRBJ1-2
V: TRBV7-8
D: TRBD1
DNA: TGTGCCAGCAGCCTGGGGGCAGGGGGAGCAGTCGACTATGGCTACACCTTC
CDR3: CASSLGAGGAVDYGYTF

size: -
J: TRBJ1-1
V: TRBV6-5
D: -
DNA: TGTGCCAGCAGTTACTCGACGGGGGGGATGAACACTGAAGCTTTCTTT
CDR3: CASSYSTGGMNTEAFF

size: -
J: TRBJ1-4
V: TRBV30
D: TRBD1
DNA: TGTGCCTGGAGTTCCACGACAGGGAAAAATGAAAAACTGTTTTTT
CDR3: CAWSSTTGKNEKLFF

size: -
J: TRBJ1-3
V: TRBV28
D: -
DNA: TGTGCCGCAACCCGGGGGGCAGGAGGAAACACCATATATTTT
CDR3: CAATRGAGGNTIYF

size: -
J: TRBJ1-5
V: TRBV2
D: -
DNA: TGTGCCAGCAGGGCTCATTCCAATCAGCCCCAGCATTTT
CDR3: CASRAHSNQPQHF

size: -
J: TRBJ2-7
V: TRBV6-5
D: TRBD1
DNA: TGTGCCAGCAGCGGCGGGACAGGGGGCGAGCAGTACTTC
CDR3: CASSGGTGGEQYF

size: -
J: TRBJ1-2
V: TRBV30
D: -
DNA: TGTGCCTGGAGTTTGGATGGGGCTTATGTACGCTACACCTTC
CDR3: CAWSLDGAYVRYTF

size: once
J: TRBJ2-3
V: TRBV7-9
D: -
DNA: TGTGCCAGCAGCTCCCATCGCCTCTCCAGGGTAATTACAGATACGCAGTATTTT
CDR3: CASSSHRLSRVITDTQYF

size: -
J: TRBJ1-1
V: TRBV7-8
D: TRBD1
DNA: TGTGCCAGCAGCTCCGGACAGGTGAACACTGAAGCTTTCTTT
CDR3: CASSSGQVNTEAFF

size: -
J: TRBJ1-4
V: TRBV30
D: -
DNA: TGTGCCTGGAGCGGGGGAATGGAAAAACTGTTTTTT
CDR3: CAWSGGMEKLFF

size: few
J: TRBJ1-1
V: TRBV27
D: TRBD1
DNA: TGTGCCAGCATTGACAGGGCGGCGAACACTGAAGCTTTCTTT
CDR3: CASIDRAANTEAFF